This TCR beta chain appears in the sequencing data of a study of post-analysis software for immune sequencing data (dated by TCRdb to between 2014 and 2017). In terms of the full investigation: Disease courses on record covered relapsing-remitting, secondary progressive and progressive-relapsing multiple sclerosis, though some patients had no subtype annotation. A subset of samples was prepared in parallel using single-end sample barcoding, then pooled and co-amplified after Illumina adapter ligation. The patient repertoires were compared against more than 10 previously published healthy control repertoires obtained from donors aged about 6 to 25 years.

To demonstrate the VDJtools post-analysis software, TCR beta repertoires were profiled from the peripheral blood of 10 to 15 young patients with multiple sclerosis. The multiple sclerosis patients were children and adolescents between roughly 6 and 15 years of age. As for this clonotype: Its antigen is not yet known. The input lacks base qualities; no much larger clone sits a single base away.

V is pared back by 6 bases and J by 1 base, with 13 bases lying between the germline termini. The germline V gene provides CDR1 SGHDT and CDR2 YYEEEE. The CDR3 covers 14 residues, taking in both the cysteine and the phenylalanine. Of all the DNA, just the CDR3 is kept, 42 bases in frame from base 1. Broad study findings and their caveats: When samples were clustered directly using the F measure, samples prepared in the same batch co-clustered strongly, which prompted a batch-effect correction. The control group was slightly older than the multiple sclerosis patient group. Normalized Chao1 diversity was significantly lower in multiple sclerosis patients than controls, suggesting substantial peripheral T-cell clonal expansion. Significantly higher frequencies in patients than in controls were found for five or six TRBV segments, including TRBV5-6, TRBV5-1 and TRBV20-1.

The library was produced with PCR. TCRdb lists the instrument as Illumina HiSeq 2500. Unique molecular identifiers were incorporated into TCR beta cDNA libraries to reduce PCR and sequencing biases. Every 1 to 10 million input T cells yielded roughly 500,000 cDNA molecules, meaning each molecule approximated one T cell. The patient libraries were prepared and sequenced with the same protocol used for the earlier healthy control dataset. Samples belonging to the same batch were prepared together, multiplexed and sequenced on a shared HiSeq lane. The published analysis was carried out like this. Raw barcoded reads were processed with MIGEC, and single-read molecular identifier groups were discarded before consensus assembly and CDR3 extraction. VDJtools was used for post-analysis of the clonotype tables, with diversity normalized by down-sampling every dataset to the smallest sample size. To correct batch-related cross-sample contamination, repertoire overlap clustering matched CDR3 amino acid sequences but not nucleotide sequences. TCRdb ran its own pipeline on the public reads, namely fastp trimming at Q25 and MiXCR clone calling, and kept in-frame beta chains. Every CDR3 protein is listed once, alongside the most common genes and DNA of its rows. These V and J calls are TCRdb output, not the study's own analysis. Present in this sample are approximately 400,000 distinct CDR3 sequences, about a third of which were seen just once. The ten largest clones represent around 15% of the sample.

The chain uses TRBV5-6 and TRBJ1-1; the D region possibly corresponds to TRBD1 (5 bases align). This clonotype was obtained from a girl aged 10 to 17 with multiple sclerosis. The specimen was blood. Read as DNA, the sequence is TGTGCCAGCACCTCGGGGGGGAGGAACACTGAAGCTTTCTTT. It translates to CASTSGGRNTEAFF.